This is a list of T cell receptor beta chains from one sample in a study of cytomegalovirus exposure and HLA in healthy donors. The table came from immunoSEQ multiplex PCR; TCRdb's copy has only in-frame clones and leaves some out. Counted here are around 140,000 clones, about 75% occurring once; the ten biggest clones make up approximately 6.8%. Sequenced sample: PBMCs. The receptors derive from a man aged 25 to 40 in good health and CMV-seronegative. CDR3s include the opening cysteine and the closing phenylalanine or tryptophan. Some rows have no size entry. The others give once, few or many, or a class for an expanded clone.

J: TRBJ2-7
size: NA
V: TRBV30
CDR3: CAWSVPGLAVYEQYF

J: TRBJ1-4
size: NA
V: TRBV7-9
CDR3: CASSLGTGTELFF

J: TRBJ1-1
size: NA
V: TRBV28
CDR3: CASSEPDRGSEAFF

J: TRBJ1-1
size: NA
V: TRBV5-1
CDR3: CASTGTQNTEAFF

J: TRBJ2-3
size: NA
V: TRBV27
CDR3: CASSLVGDLAGARQYF

J: TRBJ2-6
size: once
V: TRBV2
CDR3: CASSGGRGGAGANGLTF

J: TRBJ2-7
size: NA
V: TRBV28
CDR3: CASSLEPTYEQYF

J: TRBJ2-1
size: NA
V: TRBV13
CDR3: CASSRSGTDNEQFF

J: TRBJ1-1
size: NA
V: TRBV25-1
CDR3: CASSEYGGEAFF

J: TRBJ2-7
size: NA
V: TRBV6-6
CDR3: CASRDRDYEQYF

J: TRBJ1-5
size: NA
V: TRBV7-8
CDR3: CASSPAAGQPQHF

J: TRBJ2-3
size: few
V: TRBV28
CDR3: CASSSYGGGRPGTDTQYF

J: TRBJ2-5
size: NA
V: TRBV14
CDR3: CASSRRGGYPRETQYF

J: TRBJ2-3
size: NA
V: TRBV27
CDR3: CASRIAGDTDTQYF

J: TRBJ2-2
size: NA
V: TRBV6-1
CDR3: CASSAGPGGATGELFF

J: TRBJ2-5
size: NA
V: TRBV9
CDR3: CASSLDWQFGTQYF